This T cell receptor (beta chain) stems from a study of PD-1 blockade in classical Hodgkin lymphoma. Study-level results: In CD4+ cells, TCR diversity went up significantly by C4D1, but in CD8+ cells it did not.

Brentuximab vedotin exposure varied, and every patient relapsed after autologous stem cell transplantation. TCRdb's copy holds only in-frame clones and misses some; the assay was immunoSEQ multiplex PCR. The sample carries under 20,000 clones, roughly 77% recorded once. This clone showed up just once. Antigen unknown. V lost 4 bases and J lost 7; bases outside the gene matches: 6. Per germline, CDR1 SQVTM and CDR2 ANQGSEA. The CDR3 totals 12 residues. The rearrangement uses TRBV29-1 and TRBJ2-7, with TRBD1 matching 8 bases. The TCR was taken from a human donor with classical Hodgkin lymphoma. The sample here was peripheral blood mononuclear cells (PBMCs), taken before the second cycle of nivolumab. CDR3 sequence reads: CSVVQGVGEQYF. CDR3 sequence (DNA): TGCAGCGTTGTACAGGGGGTGGGGGAGCAGTACTTC.